The next 28 T cell receptor beta chains were all read from a single sample in a study of T cells after posttransplantation cyclophosphamide. Some clones are missing from TCRdb's copy, which holds only in-frame ones; the method was immunoSEQ multiplex PCR. The sample lists nearly 7,000 clones; about 98% were seen once. Sequenced input: naive CD8+ T cells sorted from PBMCs. All receptors derive from a woman in her thirties in good health and a related stem cell transplant donor.

V gene TRBV7-7 combines with J gene TRBJ2-2; TRBD2 aligns across 12 bases. The trim removed 2 bases at V and 6 bases at J, leaving 7 bases unmatched. The CDR3 covers 17 residues. Per germline, CDR1 SSHAT and CDR2 FNYEAQ (reference sequence). The CDR3 is CASSLLPSGGAAGELFF. The CDR3 DNA sequence: TGTGCCAGCAGCTTACTCCCTAGCGGGGGGGCCGCCGGGGAGCTGTTTTTT.

This rearrangement joins TRBV5-1 to TRBJ2-5; 10 bases match TRBD2. This CDR3 is built from 18 residues. The J segment lost 5 bases and the V segment lost 3 bases, leaving 16 bases of the junction unmatched. Germline CDR1 and CDR2: SGHRS and YFSETQ. The CDR3, as DNA: TGCGCCAGCAGCTCCAACGAAATAGCGGGGGGCCCCTTTGAGACCCAGTACTTC. As protein: CASSSNEIAGGPFETQYF.

The gene calls are TRBV4-3 and TRBJ2-7, with TRBD1 identical over 9 bases. V was pared by 3 bases and J by 5 bases, with 5 bases of the junction left unmatched. The V gene's germline CDR1 is LGHNA and CDR2 YSLEER. CDR3 length equals 14 residues. For the CDR3, the DNA is TGCGCCAGCAGCCAGACAGGGGGAGATCACGAGCAGTACTTC. Protein sequence: CASSQTGGDHEQYF.

The gene calls are TRBV4-3 and TRBJ2-1, with 10 nucleotides matching TRBD2. This CDR3 region has 18 residues. CDR1 and CDR2 (germline): LGHNA, YSLEER. Unmatched junction bases numbered 13, after V lost 1 base and J lost 7 bases. CDR3 DNA: TGCGCCAGCAGCCAAGTTGTTAGCGGGGGGCCAGGTGGTAATGAGCAGTTCTTC. Translating it yields CASSQVVSGGPGGNEQFF.

The J gene is TRBJ2-5, the V gene TRBV7-6; 11 bases map to TRBD2. V gave up 5 bases and J gave up 4 bases; unmatched junction bases: 6. CDR3 size: 15 residues. Per germline, CDR1 SGHVS and CDR2 FNYEAQ. The CDR3 nucleotides read TGTGCCAGCAGCCCCACTAGCGGGGGAGGAGAGACCCAGTACTTC. This translates into CASSPTSGGGETQYF.

The V gene is TRBV28, the J gene TRBJ2-5; tentatively, D is TRBD1 (5 bases). This CDR3 comprises 15 residues. Trimming shortened V by 5 bases and J by 5 bases, and 18 bases separated the two germline ends. CDR1 MDHEN and CDR2 SYDVKM come from the germline V gene. DNA of the CDR3: TGTGCCAGCAGTACCCAAGATCAGGGTTGGGAGACCCAGTACTTC. Its protein product is CASSTQDQGWETQYF. The entire variable domain, with the rest obtained from reference TRBV28 and TRBJ2-5, is as follows: DVKVTQSSRYLVKRTGEKVFLECVQDMDHENMFWYRQDPGLGLRLIYFSYDVKMKEKGDIPEGYSVSREKKERFSLILESASTNQTSMYLCASSTQDQGWETQYFGPGTRLLVL.

This clone came up once. CDR3 loop: CASSLHLLQQSRANVLTF. CDR3 nucleotides: TGTGCCAGCAGTCTACATTTACTACAACAAAGTCGGGCCAACGTCCTGACTTTC. The chain carries TRBV21-1 and TRBJ2-6; TRBD2, the table's D call, was not compared with the DNA. TRBV21-1 corresponds to a pseudogene. The CDR3 has 18 residues.

This chain connects TRBV9 to TRBJ2-5, with D perhaps matching TRBD2 (6 bases). The CDR3 sequence is 14 residues long. Germline V CDR1 and CDR2: SGDLS, YYNGEE. V was trimmed by 0 bases and J by 2 bases, leaving 8 bases between them. DNA of the CDR3: TGTGCCAGCAGCGTAGGGGGGGTTCAAGAGACCCAGTACTTC. It yields the protein CASSVGGVQETQYF.

This clone has only one observation. The chain combines TRBV19 with TRBJ2-3, with 13 bases aligning to TRBD2. Per germline, CDR1 LNHDA and CDR2 SQIVND (reference sequence). There are 16 residues in the CDR3. V dropped 6 bases and J dropped 6; count of bases not matched to a gene: 9. The CDR3 loop reads CASSLLAGGPGDTQYF. In DNA form, the CDR3 reads TGTGCCAGTAGCTTACTAGCGGGGGGGCCGGGGGATACGCAGTATTTT.

The rearrangement joins TRBV28 to TRBJ1-1; D remains ambiguous. V lost 1 base, J lost 1 base, and 10 bases lay in between. This CDR3 spans 15 amino acids. In germline, CDR1 is MDHEN, CDR2 SYDVKM. CDR3 in amino acids: CASSLLLRGNTEAFF. DNA of the CDR3: TGTGCCAGCAGTTTATTATTGCGTGGGAACACTGAAGCTTTCTTT.

This clone was seen once. J is TRBJ2-5 and V is TRBV5-8; possibly TRBD2 for D (6 bases). The V and J ends lost 3 bases and 9 bases respectively, with 15 bases between them. The CDR3 length is 13 residues. Germline CDR1 SGHTS, CDR2 YDEGEE. CDR3 sequence reads: CASSSGLKRAQYF. DNA of the CDR3: TGTGCCAGCAGCTCAGGACTGAAGCGGGCCCAGTACTTC.

This clone has a single count. J is TRBJ2-7 and V is TRBV5-4, with TRBD1 identical over 7 bases. The CDR3 is 15 amino acids. The J segment lost 1 base and the V segment lost 2 bases, leaving 6 bases of the junction unmatched. Germline CDR1 is SGHNT and CDR2 is YYREEE (reference sequence). The CDR3 DNA sequence: TGTGCCAGCAGCTTTCTCGGGACAGCGTCCTACGAGCAGTACTTC. Translating it yields CASSFLGTASYEQYF.

This chain links TRBV6-1 with TRBJ1-1, with TRBD1 matching over 7 bases. Germline loops: CDR1 MNHNS, CDR2 SASEGT. The CDR3 length is 15 residues. With 8 bases clipped from V and 1 base from J, the junction kept 10 bases outside the gene matches. The CDR3 nucleotides are TGTGCCAGCCCCCCCGGACAGGCGGGGAACACTGAAGCTTTCTTT. It yields the protein CASPPGQAGNTEAFF.

The chain has TRBV7-8 and TRBJ2-1; tentative D call: TRBD1 (6 bases). Trimming removed 3 bases from V and 4 bases from J, with 7 bases in between. This CDR3 has 13 residues. CDR1 and CDR2 from the germline V gene are SGHVS and FQNEAQ. In DNA form, the CDR3 reads TGTGCCAGCAGCTTGGGGGCATACAATGAGCAGTTCTTC. Translation gives CASSLGAYNEQFF.

The chain links TRBV2 to TRBJ1-2; unclear D gene. V was shortened by 0 bases and J by 2 bases, with 19 bases between the two germline ends. This CDR3 has 18 amino acids. The germline V gene has CDR1 SNHLY and CDR2 FYNNEI. CDR3: CASSEALQKRKTNYGYTF. The CDR3 DNA follows: TGTGCCAGCAGTGAAGCGCTTCAGAAAAGAAAAACAAACTATGGCTACACCTTC.

The CDR3 bases are TGTGCCAGCAGCCCCGACAGGGGTGGGGAAAAACTGTTTTTT. Translation: CASSPDRGGEKLFF. V gene TRBV5-4 combines with J gene TRBJ1-4, with TRBD1 matching over 8 bases. Germline CDR1 is SGHNT and CDR2 is YYREEE (reference sequence). V was clipped by 4 bases and J by 8 bases; unmatched bases: 7. The CDR3 totals 14 residues.

J is TRBJ1-1 and V is TRBV12-2; TRBD1 reflects the table's D call only, with no check against the DNA. TRBV12-2 is recorded as a pseudogene. The CDR3 spans 20 residues. The CDR3 nucleotides are TGTGCAAGTCGCTTAGCGGAGGGACTGACAGGGGGCGATCTGAACACTGAAGCTTTCTTT. Translation gives CASRLAEGLTGGDLNTEAFF.

The chain carries TRBV7-6 and TRBJ2-1; 16 bases align to TRBD2. In germline, CDR1 is SGHVS, CDR2 FNYEAQ. CDR3 length: 19 residues. J was trimmed by 4 bases and V by 5 bases; bases with no gene match: 11. This chain's CDR3 is CASSPGTSGGGIPYNEQFF. In DNA, the CDR3 is TGTGCCAGCAGCCCAGGGACTAGCGGGGGGGGTATCCCATACAATGAGCAGTTCTTC.

V gene TRBV7-2 combines with J gene TRBJ2-7; D call uncertain. Trimming left V 3 bases short and J 1 base short, with 7 bases between. This CDR3 is built from 13 residues. Germline CDR1 and CDR2: SGHTA and FQGNSA. CDR3 DNA sequence: TGTGCCAGCAGCTTGGGCCCGTCCTACGAGCAGTACTTC. Its translation: CASSLGPSYEQYF.

The rearrangement uses TRBV7-7 and TRBJ2-4, with 9 positions matching TRBD2. V shed 1 base and J 0 bases; nucleotides not matched to a gene: 13. The CDR3 consists of 20 residues. From germline, CDR1 is SSHAT and CDR2 FNYEAQ (reference sequence). The DNA for the CDR3 is TGTGCCAGCAGCTTAGATCTCCGCAGCGGGGGGTTACTAGCCAAAAACATTCAGTACTTC. Its translation: CASSLDLRSGGLLAKNIQYF.

V gene TRBV5-4 combines with J gene TRBJ1-2; D is unclear. The germline CDR1 and CDR2 sequences are SGHNT and YYREEE (reference sequence). V was clipped by 7 bases and J by 5 bases, with 24 bases between them. The CDR3 runs 16 residues. CDR3 in amino acids: CASREWEKIKVYGYTF. The CDR3 DNA sequence: TGTGCCAGCCGTGAATGGGAGAAGATAAAAGTATATGGCTACACCTTC.

The chain employs TRBV7-9 and TRBJ2-6; no clear D gene. Germline V lookup: CDR1 SEHNR, CDR2 FQNEAQ (reference sequence). There are 16 residues in the CDR3. The V gene lost 2 bases and the J gene lost 4 bases, with 12 bases spanning the gap. The CDR3 nucleotides read TGTGCCAGCAGCTTAAATCCCCCTCGGGGGGCCAACGTCCTGACTTTC. This gives the protein CASSLNPPRGANVLTF.

This chain uses TRBV30 with TRBJ1-1; a weak D match, TRBD1 (5 bases). The CDR3 sequence is 13 residues long. From germline, CDR1 is GTSNPN and CDR2 SVGIG (reference sequence). The V and J ends lost 4 bases and 3 bases respectively, with 12 bases between them. In DNA form, the CDR3 reads TGTGCCTGGAATATCGGGGGAGACACTGAAGCTTTCTTT. It is translated as CAWNIGGDTEAFF. The full variable domain, with the rest looked up from reference TRBV30 and TRBJ1-1, is SQTIHQWPATLVQPVGSPLSLECTVEGTSNPNLYWYRQAAGRGLQLLFYSVGIGQISSEVPQNLSASRPQDRQFILSSKKLLLSDSGFYLCAWNIGGDTEAFFGQGTRLTVV.

The gene calls are TRBV7-6 and TRBJ2-7; 8 nucleotides align to TRBD1. With V trimmed by 5 bases and J by 0 bases, 9 bases remained unmatched. The CDR3 length is 16 residues. Per germline, CDR1 SGHVS and CDR2 FNYEAQ. The CDR3 coding sequence is TGTGCCAGCAGCCACCTTGGGGGACAGGCCTCCTACGAGCAGTACTTC. Translation: CASSHLGGQASYEQYF.

The chain employs TRBV4-2 and TRBJ1-1, with 7 bases fitting TRBD1. The V gene end was trimmed by 0 bases and the J gene end by 0 bases; junction bases not matched to a gene: 1. Germline assignment: CDR1 LGHNA and CDR2 YNFKEQ. CDR3 size: 15 residues. The CDR3 DNA sequence: TGTGCCAGCAGCCAAGAACAGGGGATGAACACTGAAGCTTTCTTT. Protein product: CASSQEQGMNTEAFF.

The CDR3 DNA is TGTGCCAGCAGGGGGACAATCTACGAGCAGTACTTC. Encoded protein: CASRGTIYEQYF. The chain combines TRBV2 with TRBJ2-7; weak D call: TRBD1 (6 bases). Trimming took 6 bases from V and 3 from J, leaving 9 bases between them. This CDR3 is 12 amino acids long. CDR1 and CDR2 from the germline V gene are SNHLY and FYNNEI.

This chain connects TRBV10-2 to TRBJ2-3, with 7 bases lining up with TRBD1. This CDR3 comprises 15 residues. The germline CDR1 and CDR2 sequences are WSHSY and SAAADI. V trimming: 6 bases; J trimming: 4 bases; junction bases outside the gene matches: 10. In nucleotides, the CDR3 is TGCGCCAGCAGAACCGGGACAGTTTTTTCAGATACGCAGTATTTT. This translates into CASRTGTVFSDTQYF.

The chain is built from TRBV21-1 and TRBJ1-1. TRBV21-1 is labeled a pseudogene. The CDR3 has 13 residues. CDR3 protein: CASSKVTGTEAFF. The CDR3 bases are TGTGCCAGCAGCAAAGTTACGGGCACTGAAGCTTTCTTT.